This T cell receptor beta chain emerged from a study of blood T cell repertoires in COVID-19. Study as a whole: COVID-19 samples from acute and convalescent phases originated in the United States, Italy and Spain.

Assay: immunoSEQ multiplex PCR; the TCRdb copy retains only in-frame clones and omits some. The data hold about 270,000 clones, with under 95% observed a single time. Recruitment covered about 25 US areas and drew participants whose ages spanned roughly 18 to 100 years. Participants reported their clinical history, and cohort assignment relied on those reports. The germline V gene encodes CDR1 LNHDA and CDR2 SQIVND (reference sequence). The CDR3 is made up of 14 amino acids. The V end was cut by 1 base, the J end by 7 bases, with 8 bases between. The sample comprised PBMCs or T cells enriched from blood (not recorded which). The source is a man between 40 and 49 years old who had been exposed to COVID-19. The chain joins TRBV19 to TRBJ1-6; D not resolved. The CDR3 nucleotides read TGTGCCAGTAGTATAGGGCAGGCAAATTCACCCCTCCACTTT. Protein product: CASSIGQANSPLHF.